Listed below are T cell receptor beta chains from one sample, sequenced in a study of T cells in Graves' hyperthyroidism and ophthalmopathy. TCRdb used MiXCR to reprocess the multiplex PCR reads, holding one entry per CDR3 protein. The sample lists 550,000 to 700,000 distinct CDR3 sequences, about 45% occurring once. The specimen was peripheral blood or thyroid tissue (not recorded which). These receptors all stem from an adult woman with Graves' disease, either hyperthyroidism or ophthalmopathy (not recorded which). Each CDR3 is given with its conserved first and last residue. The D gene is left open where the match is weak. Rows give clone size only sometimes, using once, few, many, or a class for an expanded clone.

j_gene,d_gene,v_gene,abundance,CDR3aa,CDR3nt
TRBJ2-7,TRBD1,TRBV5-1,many,CASSPWTGSTYEQYF,TGCGCCAGCAGCCCCTGGACAGGCTCTACCTACGAGCAGTACTTC
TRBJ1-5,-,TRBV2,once,CASSLLGPLGQETQHF,TGTGCCAGCAGTTTACTTGGGCCTTTGGGCCAAGAGACCCAGCATTTT
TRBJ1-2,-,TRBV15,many,CATSRTLGAGYGYTF,TGTGCCACCAGCAGGACCCTAGGGGCTGGCTATGGCTACACCTTC
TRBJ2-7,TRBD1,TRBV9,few,CASSVGGAGGMGEQYF,TGTGCCAGCAGCGTAGGAGGGGCAGGGGGCATGGGCGAGCAGTACTTC
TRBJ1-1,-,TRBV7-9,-,CASSLWGGPEAFF,TGTGCCAGCAGCTTATGGGGAGGTCCTGAAGCTTTCTTT
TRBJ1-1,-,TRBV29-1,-,CSSPGGGTEAFF,TGCAGCTCCCCTGGGGGGGGCACTGAAGCTTTCTTT
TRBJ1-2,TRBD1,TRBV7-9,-,CASSFGQGNNYGYTF,TGTGCCAGCAGTTTTGGACAGGGAAATAACTATGGCTACACCTTC
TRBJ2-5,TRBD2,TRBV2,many,CASSAMSGRAQETQYF,TGTGCCAGCAGTGCGATGAGCGGGAGGGCCCAAGAGACCCAGTACTTC
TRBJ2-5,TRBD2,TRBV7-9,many,CASSLAGGETQYF,TGTGCCAGCAGTCTAGCGGGAGGGGAGACCCAGTACTTC
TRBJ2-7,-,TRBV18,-,CASWWEGEQYF,TGTGCCAGCTGGTGGGAAGGGGAGCAGTACTTC
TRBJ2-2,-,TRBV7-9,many,CASRADRWRETGELFF,TGTGCCAGCAGAGCTGACAGGTGGAGGGAAACCGGGGAGCTGTTTTTT
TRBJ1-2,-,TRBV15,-,CATSRDRGRINYTF,TGTGCCACCAGCAGAGATCGAGGGCGAATTAACTACACCTTC
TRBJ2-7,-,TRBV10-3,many,CAIGPGQTYEQYF,TGTGCCATCGGCCCGGGTCAAACCTACGAGCAGTACTTC
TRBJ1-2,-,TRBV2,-,CASCEDGGYTF,TGTGCCAGCTGTGAGGACGGAGGCTACACCTTC
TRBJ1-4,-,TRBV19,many,CASGLAGAFTTNEKLFF,TGTGCCAGTGGCCTGGCAGGGGCGTTTACAACTAATGAAAAACTGTTTTTT
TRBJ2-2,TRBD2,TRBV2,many,CASRVAGHNTGELFF,TGTGCCAGCAGGGTAGCGGGGCACAACACCGGGGAGCTGTTTTTT
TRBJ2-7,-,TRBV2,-,CASSQQTYEQYF,TGTGCCAGCAGTCAACAGACTTACGAGCAGTACTTC
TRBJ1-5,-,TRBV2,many,CASSGSSNQPQHF,TGTGCCAGCAGTGGTAGTAGCAATCAGCCCCAGCATTTT
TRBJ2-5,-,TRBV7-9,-,CASSLGKQGLKREPQYF,TGTGCCAGCAGCTTAGGGAAACAGGGTCTCAAAAGGGAGCCCCAGTACTTC
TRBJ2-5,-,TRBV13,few,CASSLSSYGDTQYF,TGTGCCAGCAGCTTGTCATCGTACGGCGACACCCAGTACTTC
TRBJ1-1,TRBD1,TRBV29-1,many,CSVTDRGHWAFF,TGCAGCGTTACCGACAGGGGTCACTGGGCTTTCTTT
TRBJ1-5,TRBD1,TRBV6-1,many,CASSESPGQGDQPQHF,TGTGCCAGCAGTGAATCCCCGGGACAGGGAGATCAGCCCCAGCATTTT
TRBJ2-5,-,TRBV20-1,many,CSASRTRGIAETQYF,TGCAGTGCTAGTCGTACTAGGGGGATAGCTGAGACCCAGTACTTC
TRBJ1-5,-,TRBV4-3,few,CASSQEQGYQPQHF,TGCGCCAGCAGCCAGGAACAGGGTTATCAGCCCCAGCATTTT
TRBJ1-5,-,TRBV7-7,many,CASSPQGLGQPQHF,TGTGCTAGCAGCCCCCAGGGCTTGGGGCAGCCCCAGCATTTT
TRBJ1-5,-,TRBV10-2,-,CASSFQALGSNQPQHF,TGTGCCAGCAGTTTCCAGGCTCTCGGGAGCAATCAGCCCCAGCATTTT
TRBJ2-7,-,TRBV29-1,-,CSVEGVAHLQYF,TGCAGCGTTGAGGGGGTTGCCCACCTGCAGTACTTC
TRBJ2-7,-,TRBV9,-,CASSVVRPQGSYEQYF,TGTGCCAGCAGCGTAGTCCGACCACAGGGTTCCTACGAGCAGTACTTC
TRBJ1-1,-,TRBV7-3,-,CASRLAGVTGAFF,TGTGCCAGCAGATTAGCGGGGGTCACCGGGGCTTTCTTT
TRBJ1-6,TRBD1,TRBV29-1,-,CSATGFGTGESPLHF,TGCAGTGCTACCGGATTCGGGACAGGGGAATCACCCCTCCACTTT
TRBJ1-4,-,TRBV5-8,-,CASNRGGLSTNEKLFF,TGTGCCAGCAACCGGGGGGGCCTGTCAACTAATGAAAAACTGTTTTTT
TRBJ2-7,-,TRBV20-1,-,CSARAGVFGEQYF,TGCAGTGCTAGGGCGGGTGTTTTCGGGGAGCAGTACTTC
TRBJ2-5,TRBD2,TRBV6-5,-,CASSYGAGGSQETQYF,TGTGCCAGCAGTTATGGGGCTGGCGGGAGCCAAGAGACCCAGTACTTC
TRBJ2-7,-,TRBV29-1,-,CSVEGGTGNYEQYF,TGCAGCGTTGAAGGGGGGACTGGAAACTACGAGCAGTACTTC
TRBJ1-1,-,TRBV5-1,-,CASGSGRLNTEAFF,TGCGCCAGCGGCTCGGGCAGACTGAACACTGAAGCTTTCTTT
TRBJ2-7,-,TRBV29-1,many,CSVEVGGDYEQYF,TGCAGCGTTGAAGTCGGCGGGGACTACGAGCAGTACTTC
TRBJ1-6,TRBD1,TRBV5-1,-,CASSGDSSYNPPLHF,TGCGCCAGCAGCGGGGACAGCTCCTATAATCCACCCCTCCACTTT
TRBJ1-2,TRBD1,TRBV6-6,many,CASSRRGRTVHGYTF,TGTGCCAGCAGTCGGAGGGGGCGCACCGTGCATGGCTACACCTTC
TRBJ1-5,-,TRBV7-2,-,CASRQAGTRQPQHF,TGTGCCAGCAGACAAGCGGGGACCCGTCAGCCCCAGCATTTT
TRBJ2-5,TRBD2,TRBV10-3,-,CATGLGGMMETQYF,TGTGCCACAGGTTTGGGGGGGATGATGGAGACCCAGTACTTC
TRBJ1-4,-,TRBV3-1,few,CASSQDMGREKLFF,TGTGCCAGCAGCCAAGATATGGGTAGGGAAAAACTGTTTTTT
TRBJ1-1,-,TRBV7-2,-,CASSPDRTFGAFF,TGTGCCAGTAGTCCGGACCGTACCTTTGGAGCTTTCTTT
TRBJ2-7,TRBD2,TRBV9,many,CASSPRLIAGGYHEQYF,TGTGCCAGCAGCCCCCGCCTCATAGCGGGAGGGTACCACGAGCAGTACTTC
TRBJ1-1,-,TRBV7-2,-,CASSLQAGGENTEAFF,TGTGCCAGCAGCTTACAAGCGGGAGGGGAGAACACTGAAGCTTTCTTT
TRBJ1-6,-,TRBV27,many,CASSLLGVHGSPLHF,TGTGCCAGCAGTTTATTAGGCGTACATGGTTCACCCCTCCACTTT
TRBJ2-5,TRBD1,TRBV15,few,CATSRDGQGKETQYF,TGTGCCACCAGCAGAGACGGACAGGGAAAAGAGACCCAGTACTTC
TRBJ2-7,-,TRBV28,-,CASSLVEGAYEQYF,TGTGCCAGCAGTTTAGTGGAGGGAGCGTACGAGCAGTACTTC
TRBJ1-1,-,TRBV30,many,CAWTGPLNTEAFF,TGTGCCTGGACGGGACCGCTGAACACTGAAGCTTTCTTT
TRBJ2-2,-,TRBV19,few,CASKPNTGGLFF,TGTGCCAGTAAGCCGAACACCGGGGGGCTGTTTTTT
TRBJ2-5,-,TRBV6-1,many,CASTTYLQETQYF,TGTGCCAGCACCACTTATCTTCAAGAGACCCAGTACTTC
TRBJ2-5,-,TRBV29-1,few,CSVEEGGTQYF,TGCAGCGTTGAAGAGGGCGGGACCCAGTACTTC
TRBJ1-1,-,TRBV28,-,CASSLIGGYGAFF,TGTGCCAGCAGCTTAATCGGGGGCTACGGAGCTTTCTTT
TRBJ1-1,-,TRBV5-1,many,CASSYDRRTEAFF,TGCGCCAGCAGCTACGACAGGCGCACTGAAGCTTTCTTT
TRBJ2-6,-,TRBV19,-,CAARKIRETGANVLTF,TGTGCCGCCAGAAAGATCAGGGAGACTGGGGCCAACGTCCTGACTTTC
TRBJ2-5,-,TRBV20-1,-,CSASSERTPRVETQYF,TGCAGTGCCAGCAGTGAAAGGACCCCCAGGGTGGAGACCCAGTACTTC
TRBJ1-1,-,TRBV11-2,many,CASSSIGVGVNTEAFF,TGTGCCAGCAGCTCCATAGGGGTGGGGGTGAACACTGAAGCTTTCTTT
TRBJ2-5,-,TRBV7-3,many,CASSLFPSGKRGETQYF,TGTGCCAGCAGCTTATTCCCCAGCGGGAAAAGGGGGGAGACCCAGTACTTC
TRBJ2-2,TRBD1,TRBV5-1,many,CASSPQGVTGELFF,TGCGCCAGCAGCCCTCAGGGGGTCACCGGGGAGCTGTTTTTT
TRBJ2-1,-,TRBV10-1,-,CASSQNNEQFF,TGCGCCAGCAGCCAAAACAATGAGCAGTTCTTC
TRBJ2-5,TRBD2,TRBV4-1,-,CASSRLAAPRSTQYF,TGCGCCAGCAGCCGCCTAGCGGCTCCCCGGTCGACCCAGTACTTC